This TCR beta chain was recorded in a study of CD8 T cells in Susac syndrome. Notes on the study in general: Acknowledgment was made by the study that its TCR sequencing and HLA analysis involved a relatively small number of individuals. The number of Susac-specific public clones found was roughly 16 in total CD8+ repertoires and four to six in CD8+ TEMRA repertoires.

For this clonotype: The antigen is undetermined.

The CDR3 totals 11 residues. Trimming stripped 2 bases from V and 8 bases from J, with 7 bases between. From germline, CDR1 is SGHRS and CDR2 YFSETQ. An input of about 0.5 to 1 ug of RNA was subjected to reverse transcription using random hexamers. From the immunoSEQ multiplex PCR reads, TCRdb called clonotypes with MiXCR, one entry per CDR3 protein. The sample contains approximately 190,000 distinct CDR3 sequences, around 93% of which appear only once. Sequenced sample: CD8+ T cells from PBMCs. This chain connects TRBV5-1 to TRBJ1-1; D remains ambiguous. This clonotype was obtained from a human donor with Susac syndrome. DNA of the CDR3: TGCGCCAGCAGCTTCAGAGAAGAAGCTTTCTTT. This sequence encodes CASSFREEAFF.